The rows below give T cell receptor beta chains drawn from one sample of a study of cytomegalovirus exposure and HLA in healthy donors. Profiling relied on immunoSEQ multiplex PCR, and the TCRdb table lists in-frame clones only, not all of them. This sample contains 60,000 or so clones. The sample was PBMCs. Receptors were obtained from a man aged 45-65 years in good health and CMV-seropositive. Both conserved end residues are part of each CDR3. D genes are given only for firm matches.

D gene	V gene	J gene	CDR3 DNA	CDR3 protein
TRBD1	TRBV7-9	TRBJ2-7	TGTGCCAGCAGCGACCTCGGGACAGGGAGTCCCTACGAGCAGTACTTC	CASSDLGTGSPYEQYF
TRBD2	TRBV29-1	TRBJ2-2	TGCAGCGCCGGAAGAGCGGGGATGAACACCGGGGAGCTGTTTTTT	CSAGRAGMNTGELFF
.	TRBV19	TRBJ1-1	TGTGCCAGTATGCCCCCCATTGGGGGCGCCACTGAAGCTTTCTTT	CASMPPIGGATEAFF
TRBD1	TRBV28	TRBJ2-2	TGTGCCAGCAGTTTACAGGGGGTTCACGGGGAGCTGTTTTTT	CASSLQGVHGELFF
.	TRBV18	TRBJ1-6	TGTGCCAGCTCACATTCCCGGACGGGAAGCTCCTATAATTCACCCCTCCACTTT	CASSHSRTGSSYNSPLHF
TRBD1	TRBV6-1	TRBJ1-5	TGTGCCAGCAGTGAAAAAAGAGGACAGGGGGCCCACCTGAGCAATCAGCCCCAGCATTTT	CASSEKRGQGAHLSNQPQHF
TRBD2	TRBV11-2	TRBJ2-5	TGTGCCAGCAGCTTAGGGCTAGCGGGGGGAAAGGAGACCCAGTACTTC	CASSLGLAGGKETQYF
TRBD1	TRBV7-8	TRBJ2-2	TGTGCCAGCAGCTACCGGGACAGGAACACCGGGGAGCTGTTTTTT	CASSYRDRNTGELFF
.	TRBV4-3	TRBJ2-3	TGCGCCAGCAGCCAAGATGTAGGCAGGACGACTATCACAGATACGCAGTATTTT	CASSQDVGRTTITDTQYF
TRBD1	TRBV30	TRBJ2-7	TGTGCCTGGGGGACAGGGGGCTCCTACGAGCAGTACTTC	CAWGTGGSYEQYF
.	TRBV11-2	TRBJ1-2	TGTGCCAGCAGCTCCATCTTCAGGGTCGGCTACACCTTC	CASSSIFRVGYTF
.	TRBV2	TRBJ1-1	TGTGCCAGCAGTGTACGGGGAGGGACTGAAGCTTTCTTT	CASSVRGGTEAFF
.	TRBV11-2	TRBJ2-3	TGTGCCAGCAGCTTACGGGGGGCGTCTAGCACAGATACGCAGTATTTT	CASSLRGASSTDTQYF
.	TRBV28	TRBJ2-3	TGTGCCAGTTCAACTACAGGGTTAGGCACAGATACGCAGTATTTT	CASSTTGLGTDTQYF
.	TRBV4-3	TRBJ1-1	TGCGCCAGCAGCCAAGACGTCGGGGGAGAAGCTTTCTTT	CASSQDVGGEAFF
.	TRBV7-9	TRBJ2-4	TGTGCCAGCACCCGGACTGCGGCCAAAAACATTCAGTACTTC	CASTRTAAKNIQYF
.	TRBV19	TRBJ1-5	TGTGCCAGTCAGAGGATCAATCAGCCCCAGCATTTT	CASQRINQPQHF
TRBD1	TRBV19	TRBJ2-7	TGTGCCAACCTGGGACAGGGGAGAGACTACGAGCAGTACTTC	CANLGQGRDYEQYF
.	TRBV19	TRBJ1-1	TGTGCCAGTAGTATCGGGGATTATAACACTGAAGCTTTCTTT	CASSIGDYNTEAFF
.	TRBV6-1	TRBJ2-1	TGTGCCACGTGCAGTGACAGCGACAATGAGCAGTTCTTC	CATCSDSDNEQFF
TRBD1	TRBV25-1	TRBJ1-1	TGTGCCAGCATTGAGAAGGGGGCGGGGATCACTGAAGCTTTCTTT	CASIEKGAGITEAFF
TRBD2	TRBV28	TRBJ2-2	TGTGCCAGCAGTTTACCTTTAGCGGGCACCGGGGAGCTGTTTTTT	CASSLPLAGTGELFF
.	TRBV6-1	TRBJ1-5	TGTGCCGAGGGGGGGATGGGAAAAAATCAGCCCCAGCATTTT	CAEGGMGKNQPQHF
.	TRBV30	TRBJ1-1	TGTGCCGGGCGCCTTGGGGGGGGCACTGAAGCTTTCTTT	CAGRLGGGTEAFF
.	TRBV28	TRBJ2-7	TGTGCCAGCAAGGGGTTGAGTGAAGAGCAGTACTTC	CASKGLSEEQYF
.	TRBV5-8	TRBJ1-1	TGTGCCAGCAGCCTTCGGGGCACTGAAGCTTTCTTT	CASSLRGTEAFF
TRBD1	TRBV6-5	TRBJ1-1	TGTGCCAGCAGCTCAGGGGGGGAAGCTTTCTTT	CASSSGGEAFF